The 25 T cell receptor beta chains below come from one sample, sequenced in a study of T cells in Graves' hyperthyroidism and ophthalmopathy. RNA transcripts yielded amplified TCR beta CDR3 regions. First-round RT-PCR of the TCR CDR3 relied on the HTBI primer set. From the multiplex PCR reads, TCRdb called clonotypes with MiXCR, one entry per CDR3 protein. The sample carries under 200,000 distinct CDR3 sequences, over 8% recorded once. The sequenced sample was blood. The receptors were sampled from a woman under 30 with Graves' hyperthyroidism that later progressed to Graves' ophthalmopathy.

The gene calls are TRBV18 and TRBJ1-4; D call uncertain. Trimming took 2 bases from V and 5 from J, leaving 15 bases between them. CDR1 KGHSH and CDR2 LQKENI come from the germline V gene. The CDR3 is made up of 16 amino acids. This chain's CDR3 is CASSPRDGGYNEKLFF. In DNA, the CDR3 is TGTGCCAGCTCACCAAGAGATGGAGGATACAATGAAAAACTGTTTTTT.

The CDR3 loop reads CASRTTTEAFF. In nucleotides, the CDR3 is TGTGCCAGCAGGACAACCACTGAAGCTTTCTTT. The chain joins TRBV25-1 to TRBJ1-1, with unresolved D. Between the trimmed V and J ends, which lost 6 bases and 4 bases, there was a span of 6 bases. This CDR3 has 11 amino acids. CDR1 is MGHDK and CDR2 is SYGVNS in the germline V gene.

This clonotype was found many times. This chain uses TRBV12-3 or TRBV12-4 with TRBJ1-1; 7 positions agree with TRBD1. V trimming: 6 bases; J trimming: 4 bases; junction bases outside the gene matches: 5. The CDR3 extends over 13 amino acids. This CDR3 reads CASSLQGTTEAFF. Here the CDR3 DNA reads TGTGCCAGCAGCCTACAGGGGACCACTGAAGCTTTCTTT.

This chain uses TRBV6-5 with TRBJ1-6; TRBD1 might be the D (5 bases). Germline lookup yields CDR1 MNHEY and CDR2 SVGAGI. Trimming took off 6 bases at V and 0 bases at J, with 21 bases between the two ends. The CDR3 has 19 amino acids. CDR3 sequence: CASRYKSLGETSYNSPLHF. The CDR3, as DNA: TGTGCCAGCAGATACAAATCCCTAGGGGAGACCTCCTATAATTCACCCCTCCACTTT.

This chain uses TRBV6-1 with TRBJ1-2, with D unresolved. The CDR3 runs to 14 residues. The germline V gene has CDR1 MNHNS and CDR2 SASEGT. Trimming took off 5 bases at V and 4 bases at J, with 14 bases between the two ends. This CDR3 reads CASSRAGRSYGYTF. In DNA, the CDR3 is TGTGCCAGCAGTAGGGCCGGACGGAGCTATGGCTACACCTTC.

V usage is TRBV28 and J usage is TRBJ2-3, with TRBD2 matching over 7 bases. J lost 2 bases, V lost 5 bases, and 4 bases had no gene match. This CDR3 comprises 14 residues. Germline CDR1 MDHEN, CDR2 SYDVKM. The CDR3 sequence is CASSPTSLTDTQYF. The CDR3 DNA follows: TGTGCCAGCAGTCCGACTAGCCTCACAGATACGCAGTATTTT. Full variable domain (missing parts from reference TRBV28 and TRBJ2-3): DVKVTQSSRYLVKRTGEKVFLECVQDMDHENMFWYRQDPGLGLRLIYFSYDVKMKEKGDIPEGYSVSREKKERFSLILESASTNQTSMYLCASSPTSLTDTQYFGPGTRLTVL.

In this sample, this clonotype turned up many times. The gene calls are TRBV19 and TRBJ2-1, with D unresolved. Trimming removed 3 bases at V and 0 bases at J, with 9 bases between. CDR3 length: 15 residues. Per the germline V gene, CDR1 is LNHDA and CDR2 is SQIVND (reference sequence). CDR3 coding DNA: TGTGCCAGTAGTATTACAACCAACTCCTACAATGAGCAGTTCTTC. Its translation is CASSITTNSYNEQFF.

This clonotype appeared many times. The genes are TRBV12-3 or TRBV12-4 and TRBJ2-7; D remains ambiguous. The CDR3 sequence is 15 residues long. The germline V and J ends were trimmed by 3 bases and 4 bases, with 16 bases remaining between them. The CDR3 reads CASSFGRHYGYEQYF. The CDR3 bases are TGTGCCAGCAGTTTCGGCAGGCACTACGGGTACGAGCAGTACTTC.

The sample holds many counts of this clonotype. The chain uses TRBV7-9 and TRBJ1-2; 8 bases match TRBD1. V was pared by 5 bases and J by 3 bases, with 5 bases of the junction left unmatched. This CDR3 is 14 amino acids long. CDR1 is SEHNR, CDR2 FQNEAQ, per germline (reference sequence). This CDR3 is CASSHDRGDYGYTF. For the CDR3, the DNA is TGTGCCAGCAGCCACGACAGGGGAGACTATGGCTACACCTTC.

This clonotype was detected only a few times. The rearrangement joins TRBV7-2 to TRBJ1-4; no definite D call. V was pared by 4 bases and J by 6 bases, with 18 bases between. This CDR3 comprises 16 residues. In germline, CDR1 is SGHTA, CDR2 FQGNSA. The CDR3 is CASSSAGRFGHEKLFF. The CDR3 DNA follows: TGTGCCAGCAGCTCGGCTGGTAGGTTCGGGCATGAAAAACTGTTTTTT.

This clonotype was found many times. The chain uses TRBV2 and TRBJ2-2; either TRBD1 or TRBD2 may fit D (5 bases each). V shed 1 base and J shed 5 bases, with 8 bases lying between them. Germline lookup yields CDR1 SNHLY and CDR2 FYNNEI. CDR3 length: 14 amino acids. For the CDR3, the DNA is TGTGCCAGCAGTGAAGGGGGCGGGACCGGGGAGCTGTTTTTT. It codes for CASSEGGGTGELFF.

The genes are TRBV9 and TRBJ1-2; no clear D gene. The CDR3 spans 15 residues. Trimming took 0 bases from V and 6 from J, leaving 15 bases between them. Germline V lookup: CDR1 SGDLS, CDR2 YYNGEE. This CDR3 reads CASSVAIGRIDGYTF. The CDR3 bases are TGTGCCAGCAGCGTAGCGATAGGGAGGATCGATGGCTACACCTTC.

The chain couples TRBV18 to TRBJ1-1, with D perhaps matching TRBD1 (5 bases). This CDR3 region has 15 residues. Germline V CDR1 and CDR2: KGHSH, LQKENI. V was shortened by 1 base and J by 1 base, with 10 bases between the two germline ends. The CDR3 DNA reads as TGTGCCAGCTCACCACAATCGGGGGGGAACACTGAAGCTTTCTTT. The encoded protein is CASSPQSGGNTEAFF.

This clonotype showed up many times. The V gene is TRBV20-1, the J gene TRBJ2-7, with 14 bases lining up with TRBD2. CDR1 is DFQATT, CDR2 SNEGSKA, per germline (reference sequence). J gave up 3 bases and V 2 bases, and 12 bases lay outside the gene matches. The CDR3 has 18 residues. The CDR3 sequence is CSARRTGTSGGGNYEQYF. The CDR3 DNA reads as TGCAGTGCTAGACGAACCGGGACTAGCGGGGGAGGAAACTACGAGCAGTACTTC.

This clonotype was counted ten times or more. The rearrangement joins TRBV20-1 to TRBJ2-7, with D possibly being TRBD2 (6 bases). V lost 4 bases and J 0 bases, leaving 16 bases between the germline ends. The CDR3 contains 15 residues. Germline V gene data show CDR1 as DFQATT and CDR2 as SNEGSKA (reference sequence). CDR3 sequence (DNA): TGCAGTGCTACAACAAGACTCGGGGGCTCCTACGAGCAGTACTTC. Amino acid sequence: CSATTRLGGSYEQYF.

This clonotype was seen at least ten times. The chain is built from TRBV11-2 and TRBJ1-1; 8 bases line up with TRBD1. This CDR3 contains 15 residues. Per the germline V gene, CDR1 is SGHAT and CDR2 is FQNNGV. V gave up 1 base and J gave up 0 bases; unmatched junction bases: 1. The CDR3 reads CASSLGTGLNTEAFF. In DNA form, the CDR3 reads TGTGCCAGCAGCTTAGGGACAGGGTTGAACACTGAAGCTTTCTTT.

This clonotype was observed at least ten times. The rearrangement links TRBV12-3 or TRBV12-4 to TRBJ1-5; no reliable D call. The CDR3 contains 13 residues. Trimming shortened V by 2 bases and J by 5 bases, and 7 bases separated the two germline ends. The CDR3 region is CASSLRDDQPQHF. DNA of the CDR3: TGTGCCAGCAGTTTAAGGGATGATCAGCCCCAGCATTTT.

This clonotype has ten or more counts. The chain has TRBV6-1 and TRBJ1-2; 10 positions agree with TRBD1. J was trimmed by 0 bases and V by 5 bases; bases with no gene match: 12. The CDR3 consists of 18 residues. Germline CDR1 and CDR2: MNHNS and SASEGT. The CDR3: CASSSIPPGQGSNYGYTF. The CDR3, as DNA: TGTGCCAGCAGTTCAATACCCCCGGGACAGGGGTCTAACTATGGCTACACCTTC.

This clonotype has at least ten counts. V and J are TRBV29-1 and TRBJ2-1; 9 bases fit TRBD1. The CDR3 runs 15 residues. Germline loops: CDR1 SQVTM, CDR2 ANQGSEA. J was trimmed by 6 bases and V by 1 base; bases with no gene match: 7. Here the CDR3 DNA reads TGCAGCGTTGAAGCCCACGGGACAGGGTTCAATGAGCAGTTCTTC. It specifies CSVEAHGTGFNEQFF.

This clonotype was recorded at least ten times. The chain joins TRBV12-3 or TRBV12-4 to TRBJ1-1; a possible D gene is TRBD1 (6 bases). CDR3 size: 13 residues. V dropped 3 bases and J dropped 5 bases, with 10 bases sitting between them. In nucleotides, the CDR3 is TGTGCCAGCAGTTTGGGGGCGCCTACTGAAGCTTTCTTT. This encodes CASSLGAPTEAFF.

This clonotype was found a few times. This sequence joins TRBV5-5 and TRBJ2-1; 12 nucleotides match TRBD2. This CDR3 has 16 residues. Germline V CDR1 and CDR2: SGHKS, YYEKEE (reference sequence). Trimming cost V 4 bases and J 4 bases; bases outside gene matches: 6. Written as DNA, the CDR3 is TGTGCCAGCAGCATACTAGCGGGGGGTTTTTACAATGAGCAGTTCTTC. Amino acids: CASSILAGGFYNEQFF.

This clonotype was seen a handful of times. V is TRBV13 and J is TRBJ2-1; 9 bases are a match to TRBD2. After removal of 1 base from V and 4 bases from J, the junction contained 2 bases not matched to a gene. The CDR3 has 15 amino acids. The germline V gene has CDR1 PRHDT and CDR2 FYEKMQ (reference sequence). CDR3 residues: CASSLVRGGYNEQFF. The CDR3 DNA reads TGTGCCAGCAGCTTAGTGCGGGGGGGATACAATGAGCAGTTCTTC.

This clonotype was observed at least ten times. The rearrangement uses TRBV2 and TRBJ1-5; tentatively, D is TRBD1 (5 bases). Per germline, CDR1 SNHLY and CDR2 FYNNEI. Trimming removed 6 bases from V and 5 bases from J, with 11 bases in between. This CDR3 is 13 amino acids long. In nucleotides, the CDR3 is TGTGCCAGCAGCGCTCGGGGGGATCAGCCCCAGCATTTT. Translated, it gives CASSARGDQPQHF.

This clonotype was observed many times. The chain recombines TRBV12-3 or TRBV12-4 with TRBJ2-7; no clear D. This CDR3 region has 13 residues. V gave up 5 bases and J gave up 3 bases, with 11 bases separating them. The CDR3 nucleotides read TGTGCCAGCAGTCGTAGAGATTACTACGAGCAGTACTTC. It codes for CASSRRDYYEQYF.

The sample holds many counts of this clonotype. V is TRBV6-1 and J is TRBJ1-1; D is possibly TRBD1 (6 bases). Germline CDR1 and CDR2: MNHNS and SASEGT. This CDR3 has 14 residues. V was trimmed by 9 bases and J by 1 base, leaving 15 bases between them. The CDR3 coding sequence is TGTGCCAGTTGTGGTTCAGGGGCGAACACTGAAGCTTTCTTT. This translates into CASCGSGANTEAFF.